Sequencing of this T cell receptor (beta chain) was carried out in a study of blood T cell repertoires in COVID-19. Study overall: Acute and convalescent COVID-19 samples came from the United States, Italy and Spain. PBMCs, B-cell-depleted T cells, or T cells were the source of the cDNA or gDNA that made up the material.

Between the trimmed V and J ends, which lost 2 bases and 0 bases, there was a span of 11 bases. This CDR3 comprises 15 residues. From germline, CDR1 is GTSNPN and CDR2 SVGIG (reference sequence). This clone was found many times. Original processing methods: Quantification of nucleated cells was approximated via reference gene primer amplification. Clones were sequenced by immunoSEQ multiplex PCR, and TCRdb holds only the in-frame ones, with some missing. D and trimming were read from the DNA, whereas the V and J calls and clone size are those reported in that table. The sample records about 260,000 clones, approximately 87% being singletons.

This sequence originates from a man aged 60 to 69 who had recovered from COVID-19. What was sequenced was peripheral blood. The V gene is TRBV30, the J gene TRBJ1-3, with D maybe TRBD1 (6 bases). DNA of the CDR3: TGTGCCTGGAGTAAGGACAGCGGCTCTGGAAACACCATATATTTT. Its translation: CAWSKDSGSGNTIYF.